These 17 T cell receptor beta chains originate from one sample sequenced in a study of cytomegalovirus exposure and HLA in healthy donors. PCR used 60 Vbeta primers and 13 Jbeta primers. This table comes from immunoSEQ multiplex PCR, and its TCRdb copy is limited to in-frame clones, with some not included. The sample includes some 150,000 clones, 73% of them seen just once. Sequenced material: PBMCs. All receptors come from a human donor in good health.

The chain couples TRBV7-2 to TRBJ2-7; the match to TRBD2 covers 11 bases. V trimming: 5 bases; J trimming: 2 bases; junction bases outside the gene matches: 5. The CDR3 contains 15 residues. The germline V gene has CDR1 SGHTA and CDR2 FQGNSA. The CDR3, as DNA: TGTGCCAGCAGCACTCTAGCGGGGGGACCCTACGAGCAGTACTTC. Translating it yields CASSTLAGGPYEQYF.

This clone has just one count. V and J are TRBV5-1 and TRBJ2-1; 8 bases line up with TRBD2. The CDR3 is 15 amino acids. With V trimmed by 4 bases and J by 5 bases, 8 bases remained unmatched. Germline CDR1 is SGHRS and CDR2 is YFSETQ. The CDR3 reads CASSTGRGVHNEQFF. The DNA for the CDR3 is TGCGCCAGCAGCACCGGGAGGGGTGTACACAATGAGCAGTTCTTC.

The rearrangement links TRBV2 to TRBJ2-1, with TRBD2 matching over 10 bases. The CDR3 is made up of 16 amino acids. The V segment lost 5 bases and the J segment 4 bases; nucleotides outside the gene matches: 8. CDR1 is SNHLY, CDR2 FYNNEI, per germline. The CDR3 loop is CASSRRTSGAYNEQFF. For the CDR3, the DNA is TGTGCCAGCAGTCGAAGAACTAGCGGGGCTTACAATGAGCAGTTCTTC.

In its sample, this clone was seen a few times. The genes are TRBV28 and TRBJ2-7; 7 bases agree with TRBD1. CDR1 is MDHEN and CDR2 is SYDVKM in the germline V gene. Losses at the gene ends were 5 bases for V and 1 base for J; bases not matched to a gene: 14. This CDR3 region has 17 residues. CDR3 bases: TGTGCCAGCAGTGCCGCGGAAGGGGGCCAGGTATCCTACGAGCAGTACTTC. Protein sequence: CASSAAEGGQVSYEQYF.

The rearrangement uses TRBV4-2 and TRBJ2-7; 8 nucleotides align to TRBD1. Germline CDR1 is LGHNA and CDR2 is YNFKEQ. V gave up 1 base and J gave up 1 base; unmatched junction bases: 6. The CDR3 sequence is 16 residues long. The CDR3 DNA follows: TGTGCCAGCAGCCAAGCTTGGGGACAGGAATCCTACGAGCAGTACTTC. Translated, it gives CASSQAWGQESYEQYF.

This clone was counted once. Other nucleotide sequences in the sample specify the same CDR3. The chain has TRBV5-8 and TRBJ2-7, with TRBD1 matching over 7 bases. Germline CDR1 and CDR2: SGHTS and YDEGEE. The CDR3 has 14 amino acids. Losses at the gene ends were 0 bases for V and 3 bases for J; bases not matched to a gene: 3. The CDR3 here is CASSLGDSYYEQYF. The DNA of the CDR3 is TGTGCCAGCAGCTTGGGGGACAGCTACTACGAGCAGTACTTC.

This clone was counted a few times. The chain combines TRBV7-8 with TRBJ2-3; TRBD2 aligns across 14 bases. Germline values: CDR1 SGHVS, CDR2 FQNEAQ. The length of the CDR3 is 20 residues. V was clipped by 0 bases and J by 0 bases; unmatched bases: 8. CDR3: CASSLAMGLAGASSTDTQYF. The CDR3 nucleotides read TGTGCCAGCAGCTTAGCGATGGGACTAGCGGGAGCCTCTAGCACAGATACGCAGTATTTT.

This chain links TRBV9 with TRBJ1-2; D uncertain. V dropped 3 bases and J dropped 1 base, with 7 bases sitting between them. The CDR3 has 13 residues. CDR1 and CDR2 (germline): SGDLS, YYNGEE. CDR3: CASSGSSNYGYTF. In nucleotides, the CDR3 is TGTGCCAGCAGCGGTTCCAGTAACTATGGCTACACCTTC.

The rearrangement links TRBV29-1 to TRBJ2-3, with D hard to call. The germline CDR1 and CDR2 sequences are SQVTM and ANQGSEA. CDR3 size: 13 residues. Trimming stripped 5 bases from V and 2 bases from J, with 11 bases between. The CDR3 DNA sequence: TGCAGCGTTTTAGTAATAGACACAGATACGCAGTATTTT. Amino acids: CSVLVIDTDTQYF.

The table lists this clone with a count of one. The V gene is TRBV27, the J gene TRBJ2-7, with 7 bases matching TRBD1. The germline V gene has CDR1 MNHEY and CDR2 SMNVEV (reference sequence). This CDR3 spans 14 amino acids. V shed 4 bases, J shed 1 base, and the junction held 4 bases outside the gene matches. The CDR3 nucleotides are TGTGCCAGCAGTTCAACGGGACAGTCCTACGAGCAGTACTTC. It is translated as CASSSTGQSYEQYF.

In its sample, this clone was seen once. V is TRBV2 and J is TRBJ1-1; 7 nucleotides agree with TRBD1. Germline V gives CDR1 SNHLY, CDR2 FYNNEI. This CDR3 contains 15 residues. After removal of 5 bases from V and 1 base from J, the junction contained 7 bases not matched to a gene. Here the CDR3 DNA reads TGTGCCAGCAGTTGGACAGGACCTACGAACACTGAAGCTTTCTTT. Protein sequence: CASSWTGPTNTEAFF.

In this sample, this clone turned up once. The chain has TRBV21-1 and TRBJ1-6; the DNA was not used to check the table's D call, TRBD1. TRBV21-1 is noted as a pseudogene. This CDR3 has 14 amino acids. The CDR3 region has the DNA TGTGCCAGCGGGGGACAGGGTCCTTTTTCACCCCTCCACTTT. This encodes CASGGQGPFSPLHF.

The J gene is TRBJ2-2, the V gene TRBV5-4; possible D gene TRBD1, 5 bases. Per the germline V gene, CDR1 is SGHNT and CDR2 is YYREEE (reference sequence). The CDR3 extends over 14 amino acids. The V end was cut by 7 bases, the J end by 2 bases, with 12 bases between. CDR3 region: CASEDRFNTGELFF. The CDR3 nucleotides are TGTGCCAGCGAAGACAGATTCAACACCGGGGAGCTGTTTTTT.

V gene TRBV27 combines with J gene TRBJ2-7; D possibly corresponds to TRBD2 (6 bases). The V gene lost 7 bases and the J gene lost 3 bases, with 10 bases spanning the gap. The CDR3 length is 12 residues. Per germline, CDR1 MNHEY and CDR2 SMNVEV (reference sequence). The CDR3 region has the DNA TGTGCCAGCATGAGCGGGCACTACGAGCAGTACTTC. It specifies CASMSGHYEQYF.

The chain combines TRBV6-6 with TRBJ2-5; no clear D gene. Germline V gene data show CDR1 as MNHNY and CDR2 as SVGAGI (reference sequence). The CDR3 totals 12 residues. The V end lost 2 bases, the J end lost 5 bases, and 6 bases lay between the germline ends. The CDR3: CASSYGAETQYF. CDR3 DNA sequence: TGTGCCAGCAGTTACGGAGCGGAGACCCAGTACTTC.

The rearrangement joins TRBV9 to TRBJ2-3; a possible D gene is TRBD1 (6 bases). The CDR3 is 14 residues long. CDR1 and CDR2 from the germline V gene are SGDLS and YYNGEE. V was clipped by 5 bases and J by 5 bases, with 15 bases between them. The CDR3: CASRRGTGVDTQYF. The DNA for the CDR3 is TGTGCCAGCAGAAGGGGGACCGGGGTAGATACGCAGTATTTT.

The chain combines TRBV18 with TRBJ2-2; unclear D gene. Per germline, CDR1 KGHSH and CDR2 LQKENI. This CDR3 region has 15 residues. V lost 3 bases to trimming and J lost 5 bases, with 13 bases between them. The CDR3 protein is CASSPWLDRTGELFF. CDR3 sequence (DNA): TGTGCCAGCTCACCTTGGCTAGATCGAACCGGGGAGCTGTTTTTT.